This T cell receptor beta chain was documented in a study of T cells in Graves' hyperthyroidism and ophthalmopathy. Study details: Specimen type is peripheral blood, collected at initial diagnosis prior to any treatment.

This clonotype came up many times. Its antigen is not identified. The patients, who ranged from 18 to 65 in age, presented with newly diagnosed hyperthyroidism lasting under 2 months. Diagnoses were established using clinical symptoms, serum thyroxine and TRAb, thyroid ultrasound and orbital computed tomography. It was RNA transcripts that yielded the amplified TCR beta CDR3 regions. The HTBI primer set drove a first-round RT-PCR of the TCR CDR3. TCRdb reprocessed the multiplex PCR reads via MiXCR and lists one record per CDR3 protein. The sample lists roughly 700,000 distinct CDR3 sequences, about a third occurring once. The ends were cut back, 6 bases at V and 8 bases at J, with 7 bases in the middle. Germline V CDR1 and CDR2: MNHNY, SVGAGI (reference sequence). The CDR3 is 10 residues long. Notes on the study in general: In the analysis, a 13 V-J model separated ophthalmopathy from stable hyperthyroidism.

The sample comprised blood. The receptor was derived from a woman aged 40 to 55 with Graves' hyperthyroidism. This chain uses TRBV6-6 with TRBJ1-2; no firm D call. The CDR3: CASRSWGYTF. CDR3 in DNA: TGTGCCAGCAGGTCGTGGGGCTACACCTTC.